The 18 T cell receptor beta chains reported below all come from one sample, sequenced in a study of control samples from healthy donors and cancer patients. Libraries were prepared by immunoSEQ multiplex PCR; TCRdb keeps only in-frame clonotypes and omits some of them. In the table there are about 180,000 clones, 90% of which are singletons. The sample was blood. The receptors stem from a woman aged 50 to 65 in good health.

This rearrangement joins TRBV9 to TRBJ1-1, with a possible D match to TRBD1 (5 bases). Germline V CDR1 and CDR2: SGDLS, YYNGEE. The CDR3 is 13 residues long. Trimming took off 0 bases at V and 9 bases at J, with 12 bases between the two ends. CDR3 nucleotide sequence: TGTGCCAGCAGCGTAGGAGGGGAGAGAAAAGCTTTCTTT. Translated: CASSVGGERKAFF.

The chain couples TRBV7-2 to TRBJ2-1; D is perhaps TRBD1 (6 bases). Trimming took 5 bases from V and 9 from J, leaving 20 bases between them. Per the germline V gene, CDR1 is SGHTA and CDR2 is FQGNSA. This CDR3 is built from 15 residues. DNA of the CDR3: TGTGCCAGCAGCCCGCCAGGGCGACAGGTTCGTGAGCAGTTCTTC. Amino acids: CASSPPGRQVREQFF. Looking up the rest from reference TRBV7-2 and TRBJ2-1 gives the full variable domain: GAGVSQSPSNKVTEKGKDVELRCDPISGHTALYWYRQSLGQGLEFLIYFQGNSAPDKSGLPSDRFSAERTGGSVSTLTIQRTQQEDSAVYLCASSPPGRQVREQFFGPGTRLTVL.

V gene TRBV28 combines with J gene TRBJ1-2; D gene unclear. Per germline, CDR1 MDHEN and CDR2 SYDVKM. This CDR3 is 14 amino acids long. Deletions cut 6 bases from V and 4 bases from J, with 15 bases between. The CDR3 nucleotides are TGTGCCAGCAGGGAGGGAGGGATTCGCTATGGCTACACCTTC. It specifies CASREGGIRYGYTF.

The chain couples TRBV5-6 to TRBJ1-6, with 7 bases matching TRBD1. The CDR3 has 17 amino acids. J lost 7 bases, V lost 0 bases, and 10 bases had no gene match. Germline assignment: CDR1 SGHDT and CDR2 YYEEEE. CDR3 sequence reads: CASSLEGQNLKNSPLHF. The DNA of the CDR3 is TGTGCCAGCAGCTTGGAGGGACAGAATCTAAAGAATTCACCCCTCCACTTT. Filled out from reference TRBV5-6 and TRBJ1-6, the complete variable domain reads DAGVTQSPTHLIKTRGQQVTLRCSPKSGHDTVSWYQQALGQGPQFIFQYYEEEERQRGNFPDRFSGHQFPNYSSELNVNALLLGDSALYLCASSLEGQNLKNSPLHFGNGTRLTVT.

This rearrangement joins TRBV27 to TRBJ1-4; D is unclear. CDR3 size: 14 residues. Germline loops: CDR1 MNHEY, CDR2 SMNVEV (reference sequence). Trimming removed 3 bases at V and 5 bases at J, with 10 bases between. The DNA of the CDR3 is TGTGCCAGCAGTTTGACCGGCATGAATGAAAAACTGTTTTTT. It specifies CASSLTGMNEKLFF.

In this sample, this clone turned up a few times. CDR3 protein: CASSQEITGAEQYF. Written as DNA, the CDR3 is TGCGCCAGCAGCCAGGAAATAACAGGGGCCGAGCAGTACTTC. The V and J genes are TRBV4-3 and TRBJ2-7, with TRBD1 identical over 7 bases. The CDR3 contains 14 residues. Germline CDR1 is LGHNA and CDR2 is YSLEER. The V and J ends lost 3 bases and 6 bases, in that order; junction bases with no gene match: 8.

The rearrangement joins TRBV3-1 (or the pseudogene TRBV3-2) to TRBJ2-3; no definite D call. With 0 bases removed from V and 0 bases from J, the gap between germline ends came to 10 bases. The CDR3 has 16 residues. Germline loops: CDR1 LGHDT, CDR2 YNNKEL (reference sequence). The CDR3 DNA reads as TGTGCCAGCAGCCAAGATATTAGTAGCAGCACAGATACGCAGTATTTT. This translates into CASSQDISSSTDTQYF.

J is TRBJ2-4 and V is TRBV9; 7 bases agree with TRBD1. Germline trimming cut 2 bases from V and 8 bases from J; bases unmatched to any gene: 22. The CDR3 totals 19 residues. Germline loops: CDR1 SGDLS, CDR2 YYNGEE. CDR3 sequence reads: CASSVSLIRTGPDRDIQYF. The CDR3 coding sequence is TGTGCCAGCAGCGTCTCATTAATACGGACAGGTCCAGATCGGGACATTCAGTACTTC.

The rearrangement links TRBV5-1 to TRBJ1-1; a weak D match, TRBD1 (5 bases). V lost 4 bases and J 4 bases, leaving 14 bases between the germline ends. Per germline, CDR1 SGHRS and CDR2 YFSETQ. The CDR3 runs to 14 residues. CDR3 in amino acids: CASSPQGTATEAFF. In nucleotides, the CDR3 is TGCGCCAGCAGCCCCCAGGGAACCGCCACTGAAGCTTTCTTT.

As concerns this clone: This may be a read error, as it is one base from a much larger clone. Within the sample, other DNA sequences also encode this same CDR3. The chain uses TRBV19 and TRBJ2-2; D gene uncertain. The V end lost 3 bases, the J end lost 1 base, and 6 bases lay between the germline ends. Germline values: CDR1 LNHDA, CDR2 SQIVND (reference sequence). The CDR3 sequence is 14 residues long. CDR3 nucleotide sequence: TGTGCCAGTAGTATCGGCCAGAACACCGGGGAGCTGTTTTTT. Amino acid sequence: CASSIGQNTGELFF.

The J gene is TRBJ2-4, the V gene TRBV10-3; possible D gene TRBD2, 7 bases. The CDR3 is made up of 14 amino acids. Germline CDR1 reads ENHRY; CDR2 reads SYGVKD. Deletions cut 6 bases from V and 7 bases from J, with 16 bases between. This CDR3 reads CAISPQGGGNIQYF. The CDR3 DNA reads as TGTGCCATCAGCCCACAGGGAGGGGGGAACATTCAGTACTTC.

The chain is built from TRBV4-1 and TRBJ2-7; D possibly corresponds to TRBD1 (5 bases). Germline-derived CDR1 and CDR2 are MGHRA and YSYEKL. V was trimmed by 0 bases and J by 2 bases, leaving 8 bases between them. CDR3 size: 14 residues. The DNA for the CDR3 is TGCGCCAGCAGCCAAGACAGGGCCCCCTACGAGCAGTACTTC. Protein: CASSQDRAPYEQYF.

This chain connects TRBV19 to TRBJ1-3; D unresolved. The germline V and J ends were trimmed by 4 bases and 3 bases, with 16 bases remaining between them. The length of the CDR3 is 16 residues. Germline V CDR1 and CDR2: LNHDA, SQIVND (reference sequence). The CDR3 loop is CASSRSKGSGGNTIYF. The DNA for the CDR3 is TGTGCCAGTAGTAGATCAAAAGGGTCAGGTGGAAACACCATATATTTT.

V gene TRBV5-5 combines with J gene TRBJ2-2; 7 bases are shared with TRBD1. V trimming: 4 bases; J trimming: 6 bases; junction bases outside the gene matches: 12. The CDR3 contains 16 residues. In germline, CDR1 is SGHKS, CDR2 YYEKEE (reference sequence). CDR3 amino acids: CASSPQGQSISGELFF. The CDR3 nucleotides are TGTGCCAGCAGCCCCCAGGGACAGTCTATCTCCGGGGAGCTGTTTTTT.

The chain joins TRBV5-6 to TRBJ1-2; TRBD1 matches at 10 bases. J was trimmed by 2 bases and V by 4 bases; bases with no gene match: 8. CDR1 and CDR2 from the germline V gene are SGHDT and YYEEEE. This CDR3 contains 16 residues. The DNA of the CDR3 is TGTGCCAGCAGCCTGGGGGACAGGGGCCCCAACTATGGCTACACCTTC. This gives the protein CASSLGDRGPNYGYTF.

The genes are TRBV11-2 and TRBJ2-1, with TRBD2 matching over 8 bases. CDR3 length equals 13 residues. Germline V gene sequence: CDR1 SGHAT, CDR2 FQNNGV. V lost 7 bases to trimming and J lost 14 bases; unmatched junction nucleotides: 13. The CDR3 DNA is TGTGCCAGCACCCTGATCTCCGGGACTAGTGAGTTCTTC. This gives the protein CASTLISGTSEFF.

This clone was observed a single time. This chain connects TRBV25-1 to TRBJ2-2; D might be TRBD2 (5 bases). Trimming cost V 2 bases and J 6 bases, with 10 bases left between them. CDR3 length: 14 residues. Germline V gene sequence: CDR1 MGHDK, CDR2 SYGVNS. The CDR3 nucleotides read TGTGCCAGCAGTGAAGTACTAGACGCCGGGGAGCTGTTTTTT. Amino acids: CASSEVLDAGELFF.

This chain uses TRBV27 with TRBJ2-7, with TRBD2 matching 16 bases. Trimming cost V 3 bases and J 6 bases; bases outside gene matches: 8. The germline gives CDR1 MNHEY, CDR2 SMNVEV (reference sequence). The CDR3 totals 17 residues. The CDR3 is CASSFLGLAGGPSEQYF. The CDR3 coding sequence is TGTGCCAGCAGTTTCCTGGGACTAGCGGGGGGGCCGTCCGAGCAGTACTTC.